These 18 T cell receptor beta chains came from one sample sequenced in a study of T-cell reconstitution after alpha-beta-depleted transplantation in children. Unique molecular identifiers were incorporated into the prepared TCRbeta library. TCRdb redid the calling of the PCR reads with MiXCR, one entry per CDR3 protein. The data contain roughly 100,000 distinct CDR3 sequences, roughly 6% of them seen just once; the ten biggest clones take up about 6%. This specimen was PBMCs, mostly from graft donor cells, taken 60 days after TCRalphabeta/CD19-depleted stem cell transplant. The receptors here all came from a female patient aged 2-9 years who had a stem cell transplant for Fanconi anemia, so the T cells may come from the graft donor.

The gene calls are TRBV5-1 and TRBJ2-1, with 7 bases fitting TRBD2. The trim removed 4 bases at V and 9 bases at J, leaving 16 bases unmatched. The germline V gene encodes CDR1 SGHRS and CDR2 YFSETQ. The CDR3 length is 16 residues. Here the CDR3 reads CASSPQVAGVGGEQFF. In DNA, the CDR3 is TGCGCCAGCAGCCCCCAGGTTGCGGGAGTAGGTGGTGAGCAGTTCTTC.

This clonotype was counted at least ten times. V and J are TRBV29-1 and TRBJ2-1; D is perhaps TRBD2 (6 bases). The CDR3 contains 13 residues. Germline V lookup: CDR1 SQVTM, CDR2 ANQGSEA. Trimming took 6 bases from V and 3 from J, leaving 12 bases between them. CDR3 DNA sequence: TGCAGCGTGCTAGCGCCCAACTACAATGAGCAGTTCTTC. This gives the protein CSVLAPNYNEQFF.

This clonotype was counted many times. The chain uses TRBV11-2 and TRBJ2-1; D possibly corresponds to TRBD1 (6 bases). V was trimmed by 3 bases and J by 8 bases, leaving 11 bases between them. CDR3 size: 13 residues. The germline CDR1 and CDR2 sequences are SGHAT and FQNNGV. For the CDR3, the DNA is TGTGCCAGCAGCTTTCACAGGGCAGATGAGCAGTTCTTC. This encodes CASSFHRADEQFF.

This clonotype has a count of ten or more. This chain uses TRBV25-1 with TRBJ2-2, with a possible D match to TRBD1 (7 bases). Germline V gene lookup returns CDR1 MGHDK and CDR2 SYGVNS. The CDR3 runs 13 residues. V gave up 9 bases and J gave up 4 bases, with 12 bases separating them. Here the CDR3 reads CASVRGVTGELFF. The CDR3 DNA sequence: TGTGCCAGTGTCAGGGGGGTCACCGGGGAGCTGTTTTTT.

This clonotype has at least ten counts. The V gene is TRBV3-1, the J gene TRBJ2-3, with D possibly TRBD1 on 6 matching bases. From germline, CDR1 is LGHDT and CDR2 YNNKEL (reference sequence). Trimming took off 1 base at V and 4 bases at J, with 18 bases between the two ends. This CDR3 contains 17 residues. CDR3 nucleotide sequence: TGTGCCAGCAGCCAAGGAATGTTCAGGGGAATCGCAGATACGCAGTATTTT. Amino acids: CASSQGMFRGIADTQYF.

This clonotype was observed many times. The chain recombines TRBV27 with TRBJ2-3, with a weak D call TRBD1 (5 bases). Germline V gene lookup returns CDR1 MNHEY and CDR2 SMNVEV (reference sequence). This CDR3 is built from 14 residues. The V end lost 5 bases, the J end lost 1 base, and 10 bases lay between the germline ends. CDR3 region: CASSTMGRTDTQYF. As DNA, the CDR3 is TGTGCCAGCAGTACCATGGGGCGCACAGATACGCAGTATTTT.

The chain couples TRBV3-1 to TRBJ2-5; 7 positions agree with TRBD1. This CDR3 is built from 15 residues. From germline, CDR1 is LGHDT and CDR2 YNNKEL (reference sequence). Trimming took 1 base from V and 2 from J; bases not matched to a gene: 4. This chain's CDR3 is CASSQVPGQQETQYF. DNA of the CDR3: TGTGCCAGCAGCCAAGTGCCGGGACAGCAAGAGACCCAGTACTTC.

This clonotype was found many times. This chain joins TRBV5-1 and TRBJ2-1; 9 bases align to TRBD1. The CDR3 loop spans 15 amino acids. V was clipped by 2 bases and J by 9 bases; unmatched bases: 9. CDR1 is SGHRS, CDR2 YFSETQ, per germline. The CDR3 is CASSFNWDRAVEQFF. CDR3 coding DNA: TGCGCCAGCAGCTTTAATTGGGACAGGGCGGTTGAGCAGTTCTTC.

This clonotype was seen at least ten times. The V call is TRBV29-1, the J call TRBJ2-7; possible D gene TRBD1, 6 bases. The CDR3 is 14 residues long. Trimming removed 4 bases from V and 5 bases from J, with 18 bases in between. Germline V gene data show CDR1 as SQVTM and CDR2 as ANQGSEA. The chain's CDR3 is CSVASPTGRHEQYF. DNA for the CDR3: TGCAGCGTTGCTTCCCCCACAGGGCGTCACGAGCAGTACTTC.

This clonotype was observed at least ten times. V is TRBV28 and J is TRBJ1-2, with D unclear. Trimming shortened V by 8 bases and J by 1 base, and 8 bases separated the two germline ends. The CDR3 covers 12 residues. Germline CDR1 is MDHEN and CDR2 is SYDVKM. This chain's CDR3 is CASLTVNYGYTF. CDR3 sequence (DNA): TGTGCCAGCCTTACAGTTAACTATGGCTACACCTTC.

This clonotype was picked up many times. The rearrangement uses TRBV7-2 and TRBJ2-7, with D uncertain. Germline CDR1 reads SGHTA; CDR2 reads FQGNSA. The V and J ends lost 6 bases and 0 bases respectively, with 9 bases between them. CDR3 length: 13 residues. This CDR3 reads CASSHDPSYEQYF. CDR3 nucleotides: TGTGCCAGCAGTCACGATCCCTCCTACGAGCAGTACTTC. The complete variable domain, with remaining parts taken from reference TRBV7-2 and TRBJ2-7, reads GAGVSQSPSNKVTEKGKDVELRCDPISGHTALYWYRQSLGQGLEFLIYFQGNSAPDKSGLPSDRFSAERTGGSVSTLTIQRTQQEDSAVYLCASSHDPSYEQYFGPGTRLTVT.

At least ten counts were recorded for this clonotype. The chain links TRBV2 to TRBJ1-5, with D possibly TRBD1 on 5 matching bases. Trimming stripped 4 bases from V and 1 base from J, with 5 bases between. There are 13 residues in the CDR3. Germline assignment: CDR1 SNHLY and CDR2 FYNNEI. CDR3 DNA sequence: TGTGCCAGCAGTGGGGACAGCAATCAGCCCCAGCATTTT. This encodes CASSGDSNQPQHF.

There are many counts of this clonotype. This sequence joins TRBV7-8 and TRBJ2-2, with 9 positions matching TRBD2. The ends lost 2 bases at V and 0 bases at J; junction bases unmatched: 4. This CDR3 is 17 amino acids long. Germline values: CDR1 SGHVS, CDR2 FQNEAQ. The CDR3: CASSLKGLAANTGELFF. The CDR3 nucleotides are TGTGCCAGCAGCTTAAAGGGACTAGCAGCGAACACCGGGGAGCTGTTTTTT.

V usage is TRBV11-2 and J usage is TRBJ2-4; possible D gene TRBD2, 7 bases. The CDR3 length is 13 residues. Germline V CDR1 and CDR2: SGHAT, FQNNGV. V lost 5 bases to trimming and J lost 7 bases, with 12 bases between them. The CDR3: CASSEGGVNIQYF. The CDR3, as DNA: TGTGCCAGCAGCGAAGGGGGGGTGAACATTCAGTACTTC. Full variable domain (rest looked up from reference TRBV11-2 and TRBJ2-4): EAGVAQSPRYKIIEKRQSVAFWCNPISGHATLYWYQQILGQGPKLLIQFQNNGVVDDSQLPKDRFSAERLKGVDSTLKIQPAKLEDSAVYLCASSEGGVNIQYFGAGTRLSVL.

The rearrangement joins TRBV18 to TRBJ2-7; 8 bases map to TRBD1. The CDR3 has 17 amino acids. Unmatched junction bases numbered 18, after V lost 5 bases and J lost 6 bases. Per the germline V gene, CDR1 is KGHSH and CDR2 is LQKENI. As DNA, the CDR3 is TGTGCCAGCTCAACCCAACGGCCGACCGGGACAGGTGGCGAGCAGTACTTC. Translating gives CASSTQRPTGTGGEQYF.

The chain is built from TRBV29-1 and TRBJ2-3, with 14 bases that match TRBD2. The CDR3 is 16 amino acids. The germline gives CDR1 SQVTM, CDR2 ANQGSEA. With V trimmed by 6 bases and J by 0 bases, 5 bases remained unmatched. CDR3 loop: CSVGGLAGGSTDTQYF. DNA of the CDR3: TGCAGCGTGGGAGGACTAGCGGGGGGTAGCACAGATACGCAGTATTTT.

In its sample, this clonotype was seen many times. This chain connects TRBV5-1 to TRBJ2-1, with D perhaps assigned TRBD1 or TRBD2 (5 bases each). With 0 bases removed from V and 6 bases from J, the gap between germline ends came to 10 bases. From germline, CDR1 is SGHRS and CDR2 YFSETQ. The CDR3 has 14 residues. CDR3 nucleotides: TGCGCCAGCAGCTTGGGGGGACCCTCCAATGAGCAGTTCTTC. It yields the protein CASSLGGPSNEQFF.

This clonotype was recorded many times. V and J are TRBV28 and TRBJ2-4; unclear D gene. Trimming pared 4 bases from V and 2 bases from J, leaving 9 bases between. The CDR3 spans 14 residues. Germline CDR1 is MDHEN and CDR2 is SYDVKM. DNA of the CDR3: TGTGCCAGCAGTTCCGTTGACTCCAAAAACATTCAGTACTTC. It yields the protein CASSSVDSKNIQYF.